This note documents a single T cell receptor beta chain sequence. Its antigen is currently not known. The input lacks base qualities; no much larger clone sits a single base away. The data derive from a study of cytomegalovirus exposure and HLA in healthy donors (dated by TCRdb to the late 2010s). Background for the entire study: According to an earlier analysis of 450 to 650 of the donors, 150 million to 200 million T cells yielded over 100 million unique TCR beta sequences and less than 300 Gb of sequence data. Every discovery cohort repertoire had been produced on one sequencing platform. Typing coverage varied by locus: roughly 629-630 donors for A, B, C, DRB1 and DQB1; roughly 510 for DQA1; about 600 for DPA1; roughly 450 for DPB1. Class I and class II HLA loci were covered by the typing at four-digit resolution. Roughly 320 gigabases of sequencing data and 70 million to 100 million unique TCR sequences made up an early release that covered about 640 HLA-typed donors. The study was designed to test whether signatures of past pathogen exposure could be identified by cataloging public T cell receptors. Using immunosequencing, the study profiled T cell repertoires from 550 to 750 subjects and related those repertoires to cytomegalovirus serostatus. Donor age, sex, ethnicity and CMV serostatus were compiled together with the repertoire data. Roughly 5 DR-DQ haplotypes were handled as single units for association and clustering, since linkage in the cohort was strong. In addition to the first cohort of 666 subjects, a separate validation cohort of approximately 110 different subjects was used. Rather than using new phenotypic data, the later analysis identified candidate immune exposures from TCR beta sequences and from how often those sequences occurred across donors. Among a few hundred genotyped donors of the cohort, an average of approximately 230,000 unique TCR beta nucleotide sequences were sequenced per donor, roughly 20% of them non-productive. An earlier analysis of around 640 of the donors used high-throughput TCR beta sequencing to judge whether each TCR beta V gene segment behaved as functional or pseudogenic. In a later genetic analysis, genome-wide SNP genotypes for about 55% of the 666 donors were used, and that subset was treated as a discovery cohort. To predict cytomegalovirus infection status, the study combined high-throughput TCR immunosequencing, statistical association of individual TCRs with disease status, and machine learning. The genetic ancestry cluster associated with self-reported Caucasian donors included approximately 85% of the roughly 400 genotyped donors. To study patterns of TCR occurrence, a later analysis re-analyzed previously published TCR beta repertoires from 666 donors and added high-resolution HLA genotyping. Summary of the overall study and its limitations: A further reported finding was that TCR beta sequences accurately predicted the HLA-A and HLA-B alleles for most subjects in the first cohort. Roughly uniform sequencing depth across donors was assumed in presence/absence analyses, although this assumption may not hold. Because counts were too low, some 17 rarely observed V segments, including chromosome 9 orphons, were left out of the earlier analysis of roughly 600 of the donors. According to the authors, the approach could potentially be generalized to other disease states and immunological phenotypes. Because HLA typing was unavailable for some donors at each locus, only the typed subset was used in association tests. Specific HLA alleles were associated with 15,000 to 20,000 TCR beta sequences at a false discovery rate of 0.05 in a later analysis. A later genetic analysis associated a missense DCLRE1C variant with V-gene and J-gene trimming of TCR beta chains, and an independent cohort replicated the association. A cluster of highly shared sequence variants was judged likely to represent a technical artifact of the sequencing pipeline. According to a later analysis, most CMV-associated TCR beta chains appeared to be HLA-restricted, and the HLA associations seemed to be driven largely by CMV exposure. The classifier was reported to diagnose cytomegalovirus status with high specificity and sensitivity in both the original and validation cohorts. Broadly in line with IMGT annotations, most TCR beta V segments showed up in productive rearrangements about 87% or about 30% of the time in an earlier analysis of several hundred of the donors. In a later genetic analysis, fewer N-insertions in productive TCRs were reported among donors in an Asian-associated ancestry cluster than the roughly 700-donor mean. The 87-base-pair reads could not distinguish some IMGT-functional V segments, including TRBV6-2 and TRBV6-3, so those segments were excluded. Several of the top co-occurrence clusters appeared to be linked to parvovirus B19, influenza, CMV and Epstein-Barr virus, according to a later analysis. A few of the identified cytomegalovirus-associated TCR beta chains were confirmed in vitro to be specific for cytomegalovirus antigens. In a later analysis, HLA-associated TCR beta chains showed more clonal expansion and lower generation probabilities than non-associated chains that were equally common. The only immune exposure information available for the cohort was CMV serostatus. The study gave a list of 150 to 200 TCR beta chains associated with cytomegalovirus. A later analysis found that TCR association rates varied across HLA loci, with DRB1 alleles showing the most associated TCRs and HLA-C alleles the fewest. Only TCR beta chains were sequenced in this cohort, and the absence of alpha or paired-chain data limited detectable features. While some public TCRs were present in many individuals, most TCR sequences turned up only very rarely across donors. Linkage disequilibrium might explain the correlated functional status among segregating V segments, but an unknown experimental factor could not be ruled out. Strong co-occurrence of HLA alleles, especially DR and DQ, made assigning TCR associations to individual alleles difficult.

Library generation was performed with the immunoSEQ multiplex PCR assay. The multiplex PCR relied on a mix of 60 forward primers for TCR Vbeta segments and 13 reverse primers for TCR Jbeta segments. Amplification of the CDR3 region of rearranged TCR beta genes was performed with a multiplex PCR assay on genomic DNA. The amplified TCR beta libraries were sequenced on the Illumina HiSeq System as 87-base-pair reads. Per the authors' processing: In a later analysis, 77 million or so unique TCR beta chains were counted across the approximately 620 repertoires, and roughly 9.9 million of these chains were shared by at least two donors. A nearest-neighbor algorithm error-corrected the raw reads and collapsed the reads into unique sequences, merging closely related sequences to remove PCR and sequencing errors. CDR3 sequences were aligned to IMGT reference sequences to assign V, D and J gene segments. For a sequence to be retained, a match of at least six nucleotides to both a V gene segment and a J gene segment was required. Rearrangements were classified as productive when the CDR3 lacked stop codons and remained in frame with V and J, and all other rearrangements were classified as non-productive. Following IMGT convention, CDR3 was defined as the stretch from the second conserved V-encoded cysteine up to the conserved J-encoded phenylalanine. The earlier analysis of a few hundred of the donors excluded sequences that lacked an unambiguous match to a single V gene segment. An earlier analysis of several hundred of the donors called V segments functional above 56.7% productive rearrangements and segregating when the between-donor standard deviation exceeded 5%. A statistical classification framework was built to diagnose cytomegalovirus status from the catalog of TCR beta chain sequences. In a later analysis, V and J genes were assigned by comparing TCR nucleotide sequences against IMGT/GENE-DB human TR gene sequences. In a later analysis, CDR3 sequences and most-parsimonious VDJ recombination scenarios were assigned using the TCRdist pipeline. In a later analysis, every TCR beta chain was defined by the combination of its CDR3 amino acid sequence and its V-gene family, and reads without a unique V-gene family were dropped. As a way to deal with suspected cross-contamination and a sequencing artifact, a later analysis dropped 640 or so nucleotide sequences that were highly shared and had low generation probability. For each public chain, a later analysis derived a clonal expansion index from normalized ranks of inferred template counts within each repertoire. In a later analysis, generation probabilities were computed with a VDJ recombination model fitted to out-of-frame rearrangements, and the resulting probabilities were checked against IGoR. In a later analysis, TCR-TCR, TCR-HLA and TCR-CMV co-occurrence was scored with hypergeometric tests, and a repertoire-size bias correction was applied to TCR pairs. A later analysis estimated false discovery rates by permuting HLA or CMV assignments 20 times. In a later analysis, co-occurring TCRs were grouped using DBSCAN, and TCRdist sequence similarity was added for clustering within HLA-allele-positive subsets. Repertoires with fewer than 30,000 or more than 120,000 public chains, plus five repertoires with anomalous nucleotide sharing, were excluded from co-occurrence clustering. What TCRdb holds here is the immuneACCESS table cut down to in-frame rearrangements. Part of the clones is not present; checked against another copy, under half of the missing clones reflect an unresolved V gene, and the others are unexplained. The V and J calls and the clone size are those of that table, but D and trimming were determined from the DNA. This sample lists more than 95,000 clones; 65% to 85% were detected once. Clones ranked in the top ten supply over 5% of the sample.

The cohort comprised some 680 healthy bone marrow donors. Cohort members were all nominally healthy when sampled, although unrecorded immune exposures were likely present. The donor was CMV seronegative and was included in the group of a few hundred seronegative cohort members. Each donor provided a peripheral blood sample, and peripheral blood mononuclear cells were used for TCR beta sequencing. Genomic DNA extraction from the blood cell samples was performed with the Qiagen DNeasy Blood Extraction Kit. The CDR3 starts with the cysteine, ends with the phenylalanine, and has 16 residues. Only CDR3 DNA is held: 48 bases, read in frame from base 1. The CDR1 and CDR2 encoded by the germline V gene (reference sequence) are MNHEY and SMNVEV. V is clipped by 3 bases and J by 0 bases, and the sequence between their germline boundaries is 13 bases long.

The receptor was derived from a man in his late teens or twenties in good health and CMV-seronegative. Sequenced material: PBMCs. The rearranged chain carries TRBV27 and TRBJ2-3, with TRBD2 perhaps the D gene, on 5 matching bases. CDR3 sequence: CASSLFRGISTDTQYF. The bases read TGTGCCAGCAGTTTGTTCCGGGGAATTAGCACAGATACGCAGTATTTT.